This T cell receptor beta chain comes out of a study of cytomegalovirus exposure and HLA in healthy donors. Study-wide points: An ancestry cluster, one associated with Asian ancestry, reportedly showed fewer N-insertions than the 666-donor mean in a later analysis. Approximately 160 TCR beta chains were listed as cytomegalovirus-associated.

For this clone: Its target is unknown.

The CDR3 length is 13 residues. Looked up from germline, CDR1 is MNHNY and CDR2 is SVGAGI (reference sequence). V was shortened by 10 bases and J by 7 bases, with 14 bases between the two germline ends. Use of 60 Vbeta and 13 Jbeta primers characterized the PCR. TCRdb's copy holds only in-frame clones and misses some; the assay was immunoSEQ multiplex PCR. The sample records 100,000 to 150,000 clones, approximately 87% being singletons. This clonotype originated in a young man in good health and CMV-seropositive. The source material was PBMCs. This sequence joins TRBV6-6 and TRBJ1-6; D is undetermined. The CDR3 reads CATRVITNSPLHF. The CDR3 region has the DNA TGTGCCACCCGGGTAATTACGAATTCACCCCTCCACTTT.